The rows below give T cell receptor beta chains drawn from one sample of a study of T cells in Graves' hyperthyroidism and ophthalmopathy. TCRdb used MiXCR to reprocess the multiplex PCR reads, holding one entry per CDR3 protein. The sample yields approximately 570,000 distinct CDR3 sequences, just under 20% seen once. Sequenced material: blood. The receptor set was obtained from a man in his forties with Graves' ophthalmopathy. Each CDR3 is given with its conserved first and last residue.

V gene: TRBV7-9
CDR3 protein: CASSLGAGLYGYTF

V gene: TRBV4-2
CDR3 protein: CASSPGGQNYEQYF

V gene: TRBV20-1
CDR3 protein: CSARGGLAGGHTYEQYF

V gene: TRBV28
CDR3 protein: CASSTAGTSSYEQYF

V gene: TRBV9
CDR3 protein: CASSVTQDGPYEQYF

V gene: TRBV12-3/TRBV12-4
CDR3 protein: CASTPRGVYRRGMNTEAFF

V gene: TRBV28
CDR3 protein: CASSLGTGRQPQHF

V gene: TRBV12-3/TRBV12-4
CDR3 protein: CATSQGWGTEAFF

V gene: TRBV5-1
CDR3 protein: CASSLDGTGWGEETQYF

V gene: TRBV2
CDR3 protein: CASSDLASGVNEQYF

V gene: TRBV4-2
CDR3 protein: CASSQEEGSGNTIYF

V gene: TRBV13
CDR3 protein: CASSFKGATYNEQFF

V gene: TRBV6-1
CDR3 protein: CASSGRKGLETQYF

V gene: TRBV30
CDR3 protein: CAWSGGLRDTQYF

V gene: TRBV29-1
CDR3 protein: CSVTVSVNEQFF

V gene: TRBV2
CDR3 protein: CASTPGLAYNEQFF

V gene: TRBV5-1
CDR3 protein: CASSYWGDEQFF

V gene: TRBV7-8
CDR3 protein: CASSIGTGAGELFF

V gene: TRBV12-3/TRBV12-4
CDR3 protein: CASSPQLAGGAYEQYF

V gene: TRBV28
CDR3 protein: CASSFSTPGHEQYF

V gene: TRBV20-1
CDR3 protein: CSARDTTGGRPELFF

V gene: TRBV2
CDR3 protein: CASSEVAGALREQYF

V gene: TRBV6-1
CDR3 protein: CASSDDTGWNTEAFF